This TCR beta chain stems from a study of T cells in Graves' hyperthyroidism and ophthalmopathy. V lost 5 bases to trimming and J lost 1 base, with 11 bases between them. CDR1 and CDR2 from the germline V gene are SEHNR and FQNEAQ (reference sequence). The CDR3 contains 14 residues. There were TCR beta CDR3 regions amplified from RNA transcripts. A first-round RT-PCR of the TCR CDR3 used the HTBI primer set. One entry per CDR3 protein, called by TCRdb with MiXCR from the multiplex PCR reads. The sample yields about 740,000 distinct CDR3 sequences, 11% to 15% seen once. Among the patients, aged 18 to 65, hyperthyroidism was newly diagnosed and had lasted under 2 months.

Sequenced material: blood. This chain uses TRBV7-9 with TRBJ1-1, with D uncertain. The clonotype comes from a woman aged 18-30 years with Graves' hyperthyroidism. The CDR3, as DNA: TGTGCCAGCAGCCTTACGACGGGGAACACTGAAGCTTTCTTT. Amino acids: CASSLTTGNTEAFF.